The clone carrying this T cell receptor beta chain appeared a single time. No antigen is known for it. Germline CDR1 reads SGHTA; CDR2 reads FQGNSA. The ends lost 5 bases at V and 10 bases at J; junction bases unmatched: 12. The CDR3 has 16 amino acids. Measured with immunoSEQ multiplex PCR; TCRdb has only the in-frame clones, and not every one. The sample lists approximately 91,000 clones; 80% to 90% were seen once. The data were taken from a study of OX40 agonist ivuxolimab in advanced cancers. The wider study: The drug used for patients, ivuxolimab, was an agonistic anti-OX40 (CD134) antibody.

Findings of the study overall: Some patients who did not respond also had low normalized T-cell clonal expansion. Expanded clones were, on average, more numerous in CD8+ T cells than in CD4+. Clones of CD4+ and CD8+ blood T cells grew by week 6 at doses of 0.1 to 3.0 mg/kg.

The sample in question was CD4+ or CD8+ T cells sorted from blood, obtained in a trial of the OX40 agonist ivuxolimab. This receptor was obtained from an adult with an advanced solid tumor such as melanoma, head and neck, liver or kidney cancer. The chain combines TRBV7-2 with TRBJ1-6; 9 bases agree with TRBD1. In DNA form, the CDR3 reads TGTGCCAGCAGCCCCGGACAGGGGCGGTTAGGATCACCCCTCCACTTT. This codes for CASSPGQGRLGSPLHF.